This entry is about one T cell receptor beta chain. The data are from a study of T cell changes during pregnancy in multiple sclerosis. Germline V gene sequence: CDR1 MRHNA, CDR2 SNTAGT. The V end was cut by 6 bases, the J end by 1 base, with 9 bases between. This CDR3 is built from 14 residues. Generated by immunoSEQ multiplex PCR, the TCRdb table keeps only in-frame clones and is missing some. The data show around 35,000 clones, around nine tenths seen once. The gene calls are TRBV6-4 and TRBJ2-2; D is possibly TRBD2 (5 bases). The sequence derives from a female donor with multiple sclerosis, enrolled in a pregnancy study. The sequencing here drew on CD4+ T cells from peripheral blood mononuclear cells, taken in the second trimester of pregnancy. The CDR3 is CASSAAGNTGELFF. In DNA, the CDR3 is TGTGCCAGCAGCGCGGCGGGGAACACCGGGGAGCTGTTTTTT.